The 21 T cell receptor beta chains below were found in one sample sequenced in a study of blood T cell repertoires in COVID-19. TCRdb's copy holds only in-frame clones and misses some; the assay was immunoSEQ multiplex PCR. The data show 65,000 or so clones, over 75% seen once. The sequenced sample was peripheral blood. The receptor source for this set is a man in his fifties with active COVID-19.

This clone was seen once. The genes are TRBV25-1 and TRBJ1-1; possibly TRBD1 for D (6 bases). The CDR3 runs 14 residues. Germline CDR1 reads MGHDK; CDR2 reads SYGVNS. Trimming took 1 base from V and 6 from J, leaving 12 bases between them. The CDR3 coding sequence is TGTGCCAGCAGTGAATTTGGTGGGGGCGCTGAAGCTTTCTTT. It codes for CASSEFGGGAEAFF.

The rearrangement links TRBV24-1 to TRBJ1-2, with D tentatively TRBD1 (5 bases). This CDR3 spans 12 amino acids. CDR1 and CDR2 from the germline V gene are KGHDR and SFDVKD. Trimming pared 4 bases from V and 5 bases from J, leaving 7 bases between. CDR3 coding DNA: TGTGCCACCAGTGAGGGACTATATGGCTACACCTTC. Protein sequence: CATSEGLYGYTF.

This sequence joins TRBV27 and TRBJ2-5, with 7 bases fitting TRBD2. V was pared by 6 bases and J by 5 bases, with 6 bases of the junction left unmatched. Germline-derived CDR1 and CDR2 are MNHEY and SMNVEV (reference sequence). This CDR3 contains 13 residues. The DNA for the CDR3 is TGTGCCAGCAGAATGGGGGGGTGGGAGACCCAGTACTTC. It is translated as CASRMGGWETQYF.

V usage is TRBV6-5 and J usage is TRBJ2-5; 8 bases agree with TRBD2. CDR1 MNHEY and CDR2 SVGAGI come from the germline V gene. The CDR3 consists of 14 residues. V lost 1 base to trimming and J lost 5 bases; unmatched junction nucleotides: 3. The CDR3 sequence is CASSYFTGGETQYF. CDR3 nucleotide sequence: TGTGCCAGCAGTTACTTCACGGGGGGGGAGACCCAGTACTTC.

The chain couples TRBV2 to TRBJ2-1; TRBD2 is a possible D gene (6 bases). The germline V and J ends were trimmed by 6 bases and 0 bases, with 9 bases remaining between them. Germline V gene data show CDR1 as SNHLY and CDR2 as FYNNEI. The CDR3 length is 14 residues. CDR3 sequence (DNA): TGTGCCAGCAGAAGGACTACCTCCTACAATGAGCAGTTCTTC. It specifies CASRRTTSYNEQFF.

This clone was detected only once. The chain combines TRBV2 with TRBJ2-5; 11 bases agree with TRBD1. This CDR3 has 14 amino acids. With 2 bases clipped from V and 5 bases from J, the junction kept 1 base outside the gene matches. CDR1 and CDR2 (germline): SNHLY, FYNNEI. CDR3 coding DNA: TGTGCCAGCAGTGAACGGACAGGGGGCGAGACCCAGTACTTC. Encoded protein: CASSERTGGETQYF. The whole variable domain, remainder taken from reference TRBV2 and TRBJ2-5, is EPEVTQTPSHQVTQMGQEVILRCVPISNHLYFYWYRQILGQKVEFLVSFYNNEISEKSEIFDDQFSVERPDGSNFTLKIRSTKLEDSAMYFCASSERTGGETQYFGPGTRLLVL.

The chain joins TRBV5-4 to TRBJ1-2, with a tentative D call TRBD1 (6 bases). This CDR3 comprises 15 residues. Per the germline V gene, CDR1 is SGHNT and CDR2 is YYREEE (reference sequence). V was clipped by 2 bases and J by 2 bases, with 13 bases between them. The DNA of the CDR3 is TGTGCCAGCAGCTTTGGTGACAGGCCGAACTATGGCTACACCTTC. Translated, it gives CASSFGDRPNYGYTF.

The rearrangement joins TRBV5-8 to TRBJ2-2, with 7 bases aligning to TRBD2. The germline gives CDR1 SGHTS, CDR2 YDEGEE. The J segment lost 0 bases and the V segment lost 4 bases, leaving 3 bases of the junction unmatched. The length of the CDR3 is 15 residues. The CDR3 loop reads CASSRDYTNTGELFF. Written as DNA, the CDR3 is TGTGCCAGCAGCCGGGACTACACGAACACCGGGGAGCTGTTTTTT.

V usage is TRBV16 and J usage is TRBJ2-6; D is uncertain. The V and J ends lost 4 bases and 0 bases respectively, with 10 bases between them. Germline V gene lookup returns CDR1 KGHSY and CDR2 FQNENV. CDR3 size: 16 residues. The CDR3 DNA follows: TGTGCCAGCAGCCCCCCCTTTCGCTCTGGGGCCAACGTCCTGACTTTC. Translation gives CASSPPFRSGANVLTF.

The chain employs TRBV11-2 and TRBJ2-2; TRBD2 agrees at 9 bases. The germline CDR1 and CDR2 sequences are SGHAT and FQNNGV. Unmatched junction bases numbered 9, after V lost 3 bases and J lost 7 bases. The CDR3 loop spans 16 amino acids. In nucleotides, the CDR3 is TGTGCCAGCAGCTTGGGCGGGGGGGCCGAGGGCGGGGAGCTGTTTTTT. This translates into CASSLGGGAEGGELFF.

The chain carries TRBV5-1 and TRBJ2-7, with TRBD1 as a possible D gene (6 bases). This CDR3 spans 15 amino acids. The germline CDR1 and CDR2 sequences are SGHRS and YFSETQ. Trimming stripped 2 bases from V and 3 bases from J, with 15 bases between. The CDR3: CASSFKIPDSYEQYF. CDR3 bases: TGCGCCAGCAGCTTTAAAATACCGGACAGCTACGAGCAGTACTTC.

The genes are TRBV9 and TRBJ2-3; D is possibly TRBD2 (7 bases). This CDR3 comprises 16 residues. The V gene lost 1 base and the J gene lost 0 bases, with 12 bases spanning the gap. CDR1 is SGDLS, CDR2 YYNGEE, per germline. The CDR3 region has the DNA TGTGCCAGCAGCGTAAGGGGGGGGACTAGCACAGATACGCAGTATTTT. It codes for CASSVRGGTSTDTQYF. Full variable domain (outside the CDR3, taken from reference TRBV9 and TRBJ2-3): DSGVTQTPKHLITATGQRVTLRCSPRSGDLSVYWYQQSLDQGLQFLIQYYNGEERAKGNILERFSAQQFPDLHSELNLSSLELGDSALYFCASSVRGGTSTDTQYFGPGTRLTVL.

CDR3 in DNA: TGTGCCAGCAATCAGTCAGGGGGCAATCAGCCCCAGCATTTT. This translates into CASNQSGGNQPQHF. The chain carries TRBV6-5 and TRBJ1-5; perhaps TRBD1 as D (6 bases). V dropped 7 bases and J dropped 2 bases, with 12 bases sitting between them. The CDR3 runs 14 residues. Germline V gene lookup returns CDR1 MNHEY and CDR2 SVGAGI.

V usage is TRBV9 and J usage is TRBJ2-5; D remains ambiguous. In germline, CDR1 is SGDLS, CDR2 YYNGEE. Trimming pared 0 bases from V and 1 base from J, leaving 10 bases between. CDR3 length equals 15 residues. CDR3 amino acids: CASSVDAVSQETQYF. CDR3 sequence (DNA): TGTGCCAGCAGCGTAGATGCGGTGTCCCAAGAGACCCAGTACTTC.

The chain is built from TRBV29-1 and TRBJ2-7; 8 nucleotides line up with TRBD1. Losses at the gene ends were 1 base for V and 6 bases for J; bases not matched to a gene: 8. This CDR3 has 14 amino acids. Germline V gene data show CDR1 as SQVTM and CDR2 as ANQGSEA. CDR3 nucleotide sequence: TGCAGCGTTGAAGGGACAGGGTCCGACGGCGAGCAGTACTTC. Translated: CSVEGTGSDGEQYF.

This clone has just one count. J is TRBJ1-4 and V is TRBV7-9; 7 bases map to TRBD1. This CDR3 has 16 residues. V shed 4 bases, J shed 4 bases, and the junction held 9 bases outside the gene matches. The germline gives CDR1 SEHNR, CDR2 FQNEAQ (reference sequence). DNA of the CDR3: TGTGCCAGCAGCTATCCCCGGGACAGATATAATGAAAAACTGTTTTTT. Translating it yields CASSYPRDRYNEKLFF.

This chain connects TRBV6-1 to TRBJ2-5, with 11 positions matching TRBD1. The ends lost 6 bases at V and 3 bases at J; junction bases unmatched: 6. Germline CDR1 reads MNHNS; CDR2 reads SASEGT. The CDR3 covers 15 residues. The CDR3 protein is CASRDRDRGKETQYF. In DNA form, the CDR3 reads TGTGCCAGCAGGGACAGGGACAGGGGGAAAGAGACCCAGTACTTC.

J is TRBJ1-4 and V is TRBV28; the match to TRBD1 covers 8 bases. Germline V lookup: CDR1 MDHEN, CDR2 SYDVKM. J gave up 5 bases and V 6 bases, and 11 bases lay outside the gene matches. The CDR3 extends over 16 amino acids. The CDR3 loop is CASSFTGGGENEKLFF. Written as DNA, the CDR3 is TGTGCCAGCAGCTTCACAGGGGGTGGGGAAAATGAAAAACTGTTTTTT.

The chain carries TRBV29-1 and TRBJ1-1; possible D gene TRBD1, 6 bases. Trimming shortened V by 8 bases and J by 5 bases, and 24 bases separated the two germline ends. This CDR3 contains 15 residues. Germline values: CDR1 SQVTM, CDR2 ANQGSEA. The CDR3 DNA is TGCAGCACGGAAGACTCTCGGACAGCTAGGACTGAAGCTTTCTTT. Encoded protein: CSTEDSRTARTEAFF.

The J gene is TRBJ2-3, the V gene TRBV3-1 (or the pseudogene TRBV3-2); D is ambiguous. The CDR3 is 11 amino acids. V was pared by 8 bases and J by 10 bases, with 13 bases between. Germline V gives CDR1 LGHDT, CDR2 YNNKEL (reference sequence). CDR3 protein: CASVIWAPQYF. As DNA, the CDR3 is TGTGCCAGCGTCATCTGGGCTCCGCAGTATTTT.

This chain connects TRBV11-2 to TRBJ1-2; weak D call: TRBD1 (5 bases). CDR3 size: 16 residues. Germline V lookup: CDR1 SGHAT, CDR2 FQNNGV. V was shortened by 4 bases and J by 3 bases, with 18 bases between the two germline ends. In DNA, the CDR3 is TGTGCCAGCAGCTCCACGATCGGGTCGGGGGACTATGGCTACACCTTC. The encoded protein is CASSSTIGSGDYGYTF. The variable domain in full, completed from reference TRBV11-2 and TRBJ1-2, reads EAGVAQSPRYKIIEKRQSVAFWCNPISGHATLYWYQQILGQGPKLLIQFQNNGVVDDSQLPKDRFSAERLKGVDSTLKIQPAKLEDSAVYLCASSSTIGSGDYGYTFGSGTRLTVV.